Included here is one T cell receptor (beta chain) sequence, with context. These data come from a study of shared clonotypes between healthy human individuals. Overall study: Every donor yielded three CD4 naive, three CD4 memory, two CD8 naive and one CD8 memory plate.

V lost 2 bases, J lost 2 bases, and 16 bases lay in between. Germline-derived CDR1 and CDR2 are MRHNA and SNTAGT. This CDR3 has 17 amino acids. Generated by immunoSEQ multiplex PCR, the TCRdb table keeps only in-frame clones and is missing some. The data hold more than 400,000 clones, with roughly 95% observed a single time. Sequenced sample: naive CD4+ T cells sorted from blood. The subset denotes: CD45RA+ positively selected. This clonotype was obtained from a woman aged 25 to 39 in good health. The rearrangement links TRBV6-4 to TRBJ1-3; D gene ambiguous. CDR3 DNA: TGTGCCAGCAGTGACCGCCCGAGGGCAGGTACTGGAAACACCATATATTTT. Translating it yields CASSDRPRAGTGNTIYF.